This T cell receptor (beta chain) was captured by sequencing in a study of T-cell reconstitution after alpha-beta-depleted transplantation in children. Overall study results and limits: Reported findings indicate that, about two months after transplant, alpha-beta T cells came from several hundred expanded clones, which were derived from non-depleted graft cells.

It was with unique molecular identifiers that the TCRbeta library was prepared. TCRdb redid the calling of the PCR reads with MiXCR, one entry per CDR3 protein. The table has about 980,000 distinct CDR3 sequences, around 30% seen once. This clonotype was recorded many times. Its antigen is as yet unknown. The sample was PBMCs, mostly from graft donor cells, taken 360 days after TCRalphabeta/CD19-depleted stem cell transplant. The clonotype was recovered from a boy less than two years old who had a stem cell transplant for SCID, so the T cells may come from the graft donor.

The CDR3 nucleotides are TGTGCCAGCAGCCACAGGACAGGTGGCTACACCTTC. Encoded protein: CASSHRTGGYTF. The chain couples TRBV7-2 to TRBJ1-2, with 7 positions matching TRBD1. Losses at the gene ends were 5 bases for V and 7 bases for J; bases not matched to a gene: 4. This CDR3 spans 12 amino acids. Germline CDR1 SGHTA, CDR2 FQGNSA.